Sequencing of this T cell receptor (beta chain) was carried out in a study of control samples from healthy donors and cancer patients. Profiling relied on immunoSEQ multiplex PCR, and the TCRdb table lists in-frame clones only, not all of them. The sample includes some 94,000 clones, roughly nine tenths of them seen just once. The CDR3 has 15 residues. V shed 6 bases and J 1 base; nucleotides not matched to a gene: 3. From germline, CDR1 is MNHEY and CDR2 SVGAGI. The specimen was blood. The chain recombines TRBV6-5 with TRBJ2-7, with 13 bases lining up with TRBD2. This sequence was found in a woman aged 50 to 65 in good health. The CDR3 spells CASRRLAGGSYEQYF. The CDR3 DNA follows: TGTGCCAGCAGGAGACTAGCGGGGGGATCCTACGAGCAGTACTTC.